This T cell receptor beta chain was sequenced for a study of identical twins. Findings and caveats of the study: Twin pairs had excess sharing that was weaker in beta out-of-frame sequences. The models systematically underestimated how much out-of-frame TCR alpha was shared in monozygotic twins.

Each CDR3 protein is one row after TCRdb ran MiXCR on the 5' RACE reads. The repertoire holds some 500,000 distinct CDR3 sequences, approximately 9.6% seen once, with roughly 3.2% in the top ten. A few counts support this clonotype. Its antigen is undetermined. These data also featured in a second study, about yellow fever vaccine responses in identical twins. That work states: Twins' vaccine T cell responses were reported to seem partly convergent and partly personalized.

The origin of this receptor is a woman between 18 and 29 years old in good health. Sample: PBMCs.

CDR3 in amino acids: CSVEWAWREGHQDTQYF. CDR3 nucleotides: TGCAGCGTTGAATGGGCATGGAGGGAGGGCCATCAAGATACGCAGTATTTT. The J gene is TRBJ2-3, the V gene TRBV29-1, with 7 bases aligning to TRBD2. Germline V CDR1 and CDR2: SQVTM, ANQGSEA. J gave up 5 bases and V 2 bases, and 16 bases lay outside the gene matches. This CDR3 spans 17 amino acids.